This T cell receptor (beta chain) is from a study of patients and donors after allogeneic stem cell transplantation. This clonotype was observed a few times. Via MiXCR, TCRdb re-called the RT-PCR reads, giving one row per CDR3 protein. The table shows about 210,000 distinct CDR3 sequences, with less than 50% occurring only once. Sample: blood, either unsorted or a sorted T cell fraction (not recorded which). This receptor was taken from a human donor who was either an allogeneic HSCT recipient or a stem cell or donor lymphocyte infusion donor (not recorded which). It is not recorded whose cells these are; they may come from a transplant donor.

CDR3 sequence reads: CASSLGVGSSYNEQFF. CDR3 sequence (DNA): TGTGCCAGCAGCTTAGGAGTGGGCAGCTCCTACAATGAGCAGTTCTTC. The chain has TRBV11-1 and TRBJ2-1; D not certain. The CDR3 sequence is 16 residues long. V was shortened by 1 base and J by 0 bases, with 10 bases between the two germline ends. Germline CDR1 and CDR2: SGHAT and FQDESV (reference sequence).